This T cell receptor (beta chain) was documented in a study of OX40 agonist ivuxolimab in advanced cancers. Study as a whole: Partial responses occurred in three patients (one hepatocellular carcinoma, two cutaneous melanoma).

TCRdb's table, derived via immunoSEQ multiplex PCR, lists solely in-frame clones and lacks some. The sample has roughly 52,000 clones, around three quarters seen once. This clone was recorded once. After removal of 3 bases from V and 1 base from J, the junction contained 4 bases not matched to a gene. Looked up from germline, CDR1 is MDHEN and CDR2 is SYDVKM. The CDR3 has 15 amino acids. V usage is TRBV28 and J usage is TRBJ2-3; 7 bases match TRBD2. This sample comprised CD4+ or CD8+ T cells sorted from blood, obtained in a trial of the OX40 agonist ivuxolimab. The sequence was collected from an adult with an advanced solid tumor such as melanoma, head and neck, liver or kidney cancer. This CDR3 is CASSFRDYRTDTQYF. The CDR3 nucleotides read TGTGCCAGCAGTTTCCGGGACTATCGCACAGATACGCAGTATTTT.